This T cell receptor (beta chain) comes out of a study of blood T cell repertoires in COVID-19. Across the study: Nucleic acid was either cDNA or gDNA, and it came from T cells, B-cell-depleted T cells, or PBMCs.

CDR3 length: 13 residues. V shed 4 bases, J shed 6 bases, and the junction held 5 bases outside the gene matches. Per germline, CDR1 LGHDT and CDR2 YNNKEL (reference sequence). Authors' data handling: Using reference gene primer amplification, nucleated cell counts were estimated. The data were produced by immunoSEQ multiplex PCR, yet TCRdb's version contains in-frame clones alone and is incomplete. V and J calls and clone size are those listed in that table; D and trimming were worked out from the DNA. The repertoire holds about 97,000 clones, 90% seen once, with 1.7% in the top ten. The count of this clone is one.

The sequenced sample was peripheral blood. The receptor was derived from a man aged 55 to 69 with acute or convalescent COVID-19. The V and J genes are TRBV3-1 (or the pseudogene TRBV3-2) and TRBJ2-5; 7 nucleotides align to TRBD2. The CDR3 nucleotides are TGTGCCAGCAGCCCCAGCGGGGTACAGACCCAGTACTTC. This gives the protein CASSPSGVQTQYF.